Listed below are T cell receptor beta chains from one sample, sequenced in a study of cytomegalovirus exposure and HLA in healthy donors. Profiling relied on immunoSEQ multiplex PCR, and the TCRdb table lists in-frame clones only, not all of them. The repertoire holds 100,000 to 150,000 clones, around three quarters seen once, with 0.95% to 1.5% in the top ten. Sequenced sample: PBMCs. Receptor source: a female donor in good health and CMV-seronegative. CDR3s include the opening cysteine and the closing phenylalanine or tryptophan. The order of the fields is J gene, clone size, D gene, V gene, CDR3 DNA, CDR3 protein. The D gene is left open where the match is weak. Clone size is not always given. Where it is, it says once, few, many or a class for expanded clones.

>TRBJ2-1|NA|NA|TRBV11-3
TGTGCCAGCAGCTTAGGAACTAGCTGGGGGATTTACAATGAGCAGTTCTTC
CASSLGTSWGIYNEQFF
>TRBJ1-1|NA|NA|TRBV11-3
TGTGCCAGCAGCGTAGACTGGAACACTGAAGCTTTCTTT
CASSVDWNTEAFF
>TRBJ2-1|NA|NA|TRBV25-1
TGTGCCAGCAGTGAAGACAGGGAGCAGTTCTTC
CASSEDREQFF
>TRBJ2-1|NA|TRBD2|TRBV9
TGTGCCAGCAGCGTAACTAGCGGGAGCTCCTACAATGAGCAGTTCTTC
CASSVTSGSSYNEQFF
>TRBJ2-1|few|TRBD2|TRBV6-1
TGTGCCAGCAGTGAAGCAGGGGGACTAGCGGGAGGCTGGATCTACAATGAGCAGTTCTTC
CASSEAGGLAGGWIYNEQFF
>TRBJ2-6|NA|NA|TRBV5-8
TGTGCCAGCAGCTTACTCTTTTTGGGGGCCCCATCTGGGGCCAACGTCCTGACTTTC
CASSLLFLGAPSGANVLTF
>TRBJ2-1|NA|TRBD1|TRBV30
TGTGCCTGGAGCCGGGACAGGGGGCACGGGGAGCAGTTCTTC
CAWSRDRGHGEQFF
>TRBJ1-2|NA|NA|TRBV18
TGTGCTAGCTCCCTCCGGGACACTGGCTACACCTTC
CASSLRDTGYTF
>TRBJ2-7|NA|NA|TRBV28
TGTGCCAGCACCCTCGACAGCTCCTACGAGCAGTACTTC
CASTLDSSYEQYF
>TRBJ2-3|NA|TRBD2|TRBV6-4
TGTGCCAGCAGTGACTCGCTAGCGGGGGACACAGATACGCAGTATTTT
CASSDSLAGDTDTQYF
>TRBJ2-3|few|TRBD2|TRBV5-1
TGCGCCAGCAGCCCGAGGACTAGCGGGAGAACAGATACGCAGTATTTT
CASSPRTSGRTDTQYF
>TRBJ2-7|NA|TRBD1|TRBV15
TGTGCCACCAGCCACAAACAGGGGCTCTCCTACGAGCAGTACTTC
CATSHKQGLSYEQYF
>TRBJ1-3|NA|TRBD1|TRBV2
TGTGCCAGCAGTGACGACAGGGACTCTGGAAACACCATATATTTT
CASSDDRDSGNTIYF
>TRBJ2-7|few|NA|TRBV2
TGTGCCAGCCAGGGAAACAGTAGGGGATGGTACGAGCAGTACTTC
CASQGNSRGWYEQYF
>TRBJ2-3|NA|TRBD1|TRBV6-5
TGTGCCAGCAGAGCCGGGACAGGGGGGACAGATACGCAGTATTTT
CASRAGTGGTDTQYF
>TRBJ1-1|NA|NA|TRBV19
TGTGCCAGTAGCCCCCGGAGGAGGCGGGGGACTGAAGCTTTCTTT
CASSPRRRRGTEAFF
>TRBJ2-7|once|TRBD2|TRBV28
TGTGCCAGCAGTTATCATAAGACTAGCGGGAGCTACGAGCAGTACTTC
CASSYHKTSGSYEQYF
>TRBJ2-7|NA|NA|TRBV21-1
TGTGCCAGCAGCATCACTAGCGGGAGACCCGAGCAGTACTTC
CASSITSGRPEQYF
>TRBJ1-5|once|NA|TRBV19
TGTGCCAGTAGTTTGGGACACCGTAGCAATCAGCCCCAGCATTTT
CASSLGHRSNQPQHF
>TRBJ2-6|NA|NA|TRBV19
TGTGCCAGTAGTCCTCGGAGGCAGGAGGGCTCTGGGGCCAACGTCCTGACTTTC
CASSPRRQEGSGANVLTF
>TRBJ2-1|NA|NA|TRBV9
TGTGCCAGCAGCGATCACCCGGTCAATGAGCAGTTCTTC
CASSDHPVNEQFF
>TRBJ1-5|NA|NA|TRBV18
TGTGCCAGCTCACCCTCGGTTAGCAATCAGCCCCAGCATTTT
CASSPSVSNQPQHF
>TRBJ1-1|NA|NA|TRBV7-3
TGTGCCAGCAGCTTAGACAGTGCGGGAGGGGTCAGTGAAGCTTTCTTT
CASSLDSAGGVSEAFF
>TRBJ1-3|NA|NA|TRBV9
TGTGCCAGCAGCGTACAGGGCTCTGGAAACACCATATATTTT
CASSVQGSGNTIYF
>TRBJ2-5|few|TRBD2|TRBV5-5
TGTGCCAGCAGCTTGGCCGAGTTCGGGAGGGAGACCCAGTACTTC
CASSLAEFGRETQYF
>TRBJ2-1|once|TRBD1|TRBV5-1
TGCGCCAGCACCTCGAAGGGACAGGGGTACAATGAGCAGTTCTTC
CASTSKGQGYNEQFF
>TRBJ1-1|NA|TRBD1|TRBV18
TGTGCCAGCTCACTGGAATTACAGGGGGCGAACACTGAAGCTTTCTTT
CASSLELQGANTEAFF
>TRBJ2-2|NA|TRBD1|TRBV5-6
TGTGCCAGCAGCCCCGGGACAGGGAACACCGGGGAGCTGTTTTTT
CASSPGTGNTGELFF
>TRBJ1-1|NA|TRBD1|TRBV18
TGTGCCAGCCAAGAGACAGGGGCTGAAGCTTTCTTT
CASQETGAEAFF
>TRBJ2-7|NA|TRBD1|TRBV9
TGTGCCAGCAGCGGGGACAGCACCTACGAGCAGTACTTC
CASSGDSTYEQYF
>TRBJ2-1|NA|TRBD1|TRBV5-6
TGTGCCAGCAGCCTCCCCCTGGTTGGGGGACAGGGTTCCAATGAGCAGTTCTTC
CASSLPLVGGQGSNEQFF
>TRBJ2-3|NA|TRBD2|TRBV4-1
TGCGCCAGCAGCCCCACCCTAGCGGGACCTAATTGGTTGGTCACAGATACGCAGTATTTT
CASSPTLAGPNWLVTDTQYF
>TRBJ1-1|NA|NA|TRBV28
TGTGCCAGCAGTTTAACAAATATGAACACTGAAGCTTTCTTT
CASSLTNMNTEAFF
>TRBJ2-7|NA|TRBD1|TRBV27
TGTGCCAGCAGGGCGCTCGGACAGGTTTACGAGCAGTACTTC
CASRALGQVYEQYF
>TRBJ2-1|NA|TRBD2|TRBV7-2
TGTGCCAGCCGCTTAGTACTAGCGGGCTACAATGAGCAGTTCTTC
CASRLVLAGYNEQFF
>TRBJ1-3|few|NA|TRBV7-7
TGTGCCAGCAGCTTATCCTTTGGAAACACCATATATTTT
CASSLSFGNTIYF
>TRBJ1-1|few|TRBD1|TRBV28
TGTGCCAGCAGTATCCGGACAGGGAACACTGAAGCTTTCTTT
CASSIRTGNTEAFF
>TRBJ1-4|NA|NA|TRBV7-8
TGTGCCAGCAGGTTAACGGGCGACAGGTCTGAAAAACTGTTTTTT
CASRLTGDRSEKLFF
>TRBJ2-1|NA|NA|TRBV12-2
TGTGCAAGTCGCTTAGCAGTGGAGGAGCAGTTCTTC
CASRLAVEEQFF
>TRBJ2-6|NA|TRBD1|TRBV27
TGTGCCAGCAGTAGGTGGACAGGGGGATACGGGGCCAACGTCCTGACTTTC
CASSRWTGGYGANVLTF
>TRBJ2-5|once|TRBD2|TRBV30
TGTGCCTGGAGTGTAATTGCGGGGGTTTCAGAGACCCAGTACTTC
CAWSVIAGVSETQYF
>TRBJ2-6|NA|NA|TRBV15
TGTGCCACCAGCAGAGGAGACAGTCGACCTGGGGCCAACGTCCTGACTTTC
CATSRGDSRPGANVLTF
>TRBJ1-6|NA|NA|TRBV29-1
TGCAGCGTGGGAACAGGGACGAATTCACCCCTCCACTTT
CSVGTGTNSPLHF